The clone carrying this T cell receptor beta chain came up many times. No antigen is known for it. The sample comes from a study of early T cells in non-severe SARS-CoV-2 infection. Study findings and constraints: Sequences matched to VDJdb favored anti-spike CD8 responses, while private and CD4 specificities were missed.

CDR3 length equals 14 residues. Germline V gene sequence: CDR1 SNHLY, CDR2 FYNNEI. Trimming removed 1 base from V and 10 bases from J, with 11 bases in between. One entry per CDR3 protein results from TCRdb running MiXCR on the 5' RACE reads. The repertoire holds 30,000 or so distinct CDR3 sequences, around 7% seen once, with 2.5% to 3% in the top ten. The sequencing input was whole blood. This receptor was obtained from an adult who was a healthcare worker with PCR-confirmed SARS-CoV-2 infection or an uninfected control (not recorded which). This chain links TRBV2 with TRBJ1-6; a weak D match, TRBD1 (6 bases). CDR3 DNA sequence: TGTGCCAGCAGTGAAGTGGACAGAGGATCACCCCTCCACTTT. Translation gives CASSEVDRGSPLHF.